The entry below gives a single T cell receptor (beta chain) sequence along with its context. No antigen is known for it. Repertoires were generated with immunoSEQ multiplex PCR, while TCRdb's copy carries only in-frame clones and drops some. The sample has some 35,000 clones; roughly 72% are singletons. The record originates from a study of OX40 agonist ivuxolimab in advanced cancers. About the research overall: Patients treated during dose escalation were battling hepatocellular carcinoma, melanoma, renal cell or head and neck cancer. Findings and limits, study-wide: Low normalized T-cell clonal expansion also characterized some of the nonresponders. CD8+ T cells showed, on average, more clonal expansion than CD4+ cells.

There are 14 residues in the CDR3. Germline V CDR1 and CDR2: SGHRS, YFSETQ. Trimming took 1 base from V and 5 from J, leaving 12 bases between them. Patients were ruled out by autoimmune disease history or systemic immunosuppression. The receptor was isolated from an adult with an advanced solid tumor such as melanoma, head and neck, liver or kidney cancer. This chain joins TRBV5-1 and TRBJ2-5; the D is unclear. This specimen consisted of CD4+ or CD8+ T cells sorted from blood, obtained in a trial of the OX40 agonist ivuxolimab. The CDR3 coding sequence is TGCGCCAGCAGCTTGAACGGTATTGGGGAGACCCAGTACTTC. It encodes CASSLNGIGETQYF.